The 30 T cell receptor beta chains listed next were all sequenced from one sample in a study of cytomegalovirus exposure and HLA in healthy donors. This PCR relied on a set of 60 Vbeta primers and 13 Jbeta primers. TCRdb's copy holds only in-frame clones and misses some; the assay was immunoSEQ multiplex PCR. The sample includes around 140,000 clones, roughly 9.6% of them seen just once. Sequencing used PBMCs. These receptors were obtained from a woman in her thirties or forties in good health and CMV-seropositive.

This clone was seen a few times. The rearrangement links TRBV5-5 to TRBJ1-6; the D gene is possibly TRBD1 (6 bases). The V end was cut by 2 bases, the J end by 1 base, with 7 bases between. Germline V gene sequence: CDR1 SGHKS, CDR2 YYEKEE (reference sequence). The CDR3 totals 15 residues. The CDR3 spells CASSFTGSYNSPLHF. The CDR3 DNA follows: TGTGCCAGCAGCTTTACAGGGTCCTATAATTCACCCCTCCACTTT.

V gene TRBV5-1 combines with J gene TRBJ2-2; D possibly corresponds to TRBD1 (5 bases). CDR3 length: 12 amino acids. Germline values: CDR1 SGHRS, CDR2 YFSETQ. V gave up 4 bases and J gave up 5 bases, with 6 bases separating them. In nucleotides, the CDR3 is TGCGCCAGCAGCCCAGGGACCGGGGAGCTGTTTTTT. It encodes CASSPGTGELFF. The full variable domain, in which reference TRBV5-1 and TRBJ2-2 provide the parts outside the CDR3, is KAGVTQTPRYLIKTRGQQVTLSCSPISGHRSVSWYQQTPGQGLQFLFEYFSETQRNKGNFPGRFSGRQFSNSRSEMNVSTLELGDSALYLCASSPGTGELFFGEGSRLTVL.

The chain recombines TRBV10-3 with TRBJ1-4; D perhaps matches TRBD1 (5 bases). The V end lost 10 bases, the J end lost 0 bases, and 12 bases lay between the germline ends. This CDR3 contains 14 residues. From germline, CDR1 is ENHRY and CDR2 SYGVKD. The CDR3 coding sequence is TGTGCCACCAGGGAGACAGCAACTAATGAAAAACTGTTTTTT. Translated: CATRETATNEKLFF.

This rearrangement joins TRBV15 to TRBJ2-7; 8 bases are a match to TRBD1. With 1 base clipped from V and 3 bases from J, the junction kept 8 bases outside the gene matches. CDR1 and CDR2 (germline): LNHNV, YYDKDF (reference sequence). This CDR3 is 16 amino acids long. The CDR3 protein is CATSRGRGQDGYEQYF. The CDR3 DNA follows: TGTGCCACCAGCAGAGGGAGGGGACAGGACGGCTACGAGCAGTACTTC.

This clone was observed a few times. This chain joins TRBV5-1 and TRBJ1-2; 7 positions agree with TRBD1. Germline CDR1 and CDR2: SGHRS and YFSETQ. The CDR3 loop spans 13 amino acids. V was clipped by 5 bases and J by 5 bases; unmatched bases: 6. For the CDR3, the DNA is TGCGCCAGCAGTCCGGGACAGCCTTATGGCTACACCTTC. Amino acid sequence: CASSPGQPYGYTF.

The chain couples TRBV2 to TRBJ2-3; TRBD2 matches 9 bases. Losses at the gene ends were 4 bases for V and 3 bases for J; bases not matched to a gene: 5. From germline, CDR1 is SNHLY and CDR2 FYNNEI. The CDR3 runs to 15 residues. The CDR3 spells CASSVGAGGTDTQYF. The CDR3 DNA follows: TGTGCCAGCAGTGTGGGAGCGGGGGGAACAGATACGCAGTATTTT.

This chain links TRBV7-8 with TRBJ2-5; weak D call: TRBD2 (6 bases). Judging by the DNA end, TRBJ2-7 fits better; the J call may be wrong. Germline CDR1 and CDR2: SGHVS and FQNEAQ. The CDR3 has 15 residues. CDR3 residues: CASSLVRGSSYEQYF. In nucleotides, the CDR3 is TGTGCCAGCAGCTTAGTCCGGGGGAGCTCCTACGAGCAGTACTTC.

In this sample, this clone turned up a few times. The chain combines TRBV7-9 with TRBJ1-4; D is undetermined. This CDR3 region has 14 residues. Germline V gene data show CDR1 as SEHNR and CDR2 as FQNEAQ (reference sequence). V was clipped by 1 base and J by 4 bases, with 7 bases between them. The CDR3 coding sequence is TGTGCCAGCAGCTTAGGGGGAGGTAATGAAAAACTGTTTTTT. It specifies CASSLGGGNEKLFF.

Here the CDR3 reads CASSSPGRGTAFF. The CDR3 nucleotides are TGTGCCAGCAGTTCCCCCGGCCGGGGAACGGCTTTCTTT. The chain uses TRBV6-5 and TRBJ1-1; D unclear. V lost 4 bases, J lost 11 bases, and 17 bases lay in between. The CDR3 covers 13 residues. The germline V gene has CDR1 MNHEY and CDR2 SVGAGI.

This clone was seen a few times. The chain employs TRBV2 and TRBJ1-4; 7 positions agree with TRBD1. The germline V gene has CDR1 SNHLY and CDR2 FYNNEI. The CDR3 length is 14 residues. With V trimmed by 7 bases and J by 6 bases, 8 bases remained unmatched. In DNA, the CDR3 is TGTGCCAGCAAGGACAGGACAGCAGATGAAAAACTGTTTTTT. Its protein is CASKDRTADEKLFF.

This clone was seen only a few times. The V gene is TRBV5-5, the J gene TRBJ2-7; TRBD2 matches 9 bases. Germline V CDR1 and CDR2: SGHKS, YYEKEE (reference sequence). J gave up 6 bases and V 2 bases, and 6 bases lay outside the gene matches. The CDR3 has 14 residues. CDR3 DNA sequence: TGTGCCAGCAGCTTCGGGCTAGCGGGGTTCGAGCAGTACTTC. It translates to CASSFGLAGFEQYF.

This clone was seen more than once but under ten times. DNA for the CDR3: TGTGCCAGCAGTGAGGAGTATGGCTACACCTTC. This encodes CASSEEYGYTF. The genes are TRBV2 and TRBJ1-2, with D hard to call. CDR3 length equals 11 residues. V lost 3 bases and J lost 5, with 4 bases in between. Germline V gene data show CDR1 as SNHLY and CDR2 as FYNNEI.

V is TRBV6-5 and J is TRBJ2-7; 8 nucleotides line up with TRBD1. CDR3 length equals 13 residues. With V trimmed by 2 bases and J by 6 bases, 3 bases remained unmatched. The V gene's germline CDR1 is MNHEY and CDR2 SVGAGI. CDR3 residues: CASSYGTGGEQYF. The CDR3 DNA is TGTGCCAGCAGTTACGGTACAGGGGGCGAGCAGTACTTC.

The genes are TRBV5-1 and TRBJ2-3; possible D gene TRBD1, 6 bases. Trimming left V 0 bases short and J 4 bases short, with 6 bases between. Germline-derived CDR1 and CDR2 are SGHRS and YFSETQ. CDR3 length equals 13 residues. In DNA, the CDR3 is TGCGCCAGCAGCTTGGACAGGGCAGATACGCAGTATTTT. Its protein product is CASSLDRADTQYF.

The sample holds a few counts of this clone. V is TRBV4-3 and J is TRBJ2-3; possibly TRBD1 for D (6 bases). The CDR3 runs to 13 residues. The V and J ends lost 7 bases and 2 bases respectively, with 10 bases between them. Germline V gene sequence: CDR1 LGHNA, CDR2 YSLEER. CDR3 in DNA: TGCGCCAGCAAGGGGGTTTTCACAGATACGCAGTATTTT. Translation: CASKGVFTDTQYF.

This chain joins TRBV5-6 and TRBJ2-5; D gene unclear. Trimming removed 4 bases at V and 5 bases at J, with 6 bases between. The CDR3 is made up of 11 amino acids. Germline V gene lookup returns CDR1 SGHDT and CDR2 YYEEEE. CDR3 DNA: TGTGCCAGCAGCGTGAGGGAGACCCAGTACTTC. It translates to CASSVRETQYF.

This clone has only a few counts. CDR3 amino acids: CASSQFTGGGSTEAFF. CDR3 coding DNA: TGTGCCAGCAGCCAATTCACAGGGGGAGGAAGCACTGAAGCTTTCTTT. V and J are TRBV14 and TRBJ1-1, with TRBD1 matching 8 bases. This CDR3 has 16 residues. Germline V lookup: CDR1 SGHDN, CDR2 FVKESK. The V and J ends lost 2 bases and 4 bases, in that order; junction bases with no gene match: 9.

This clone has a handful of counts. This chain joins TRBV7-3 and TRBJ2-2, with D perhaps matching TRBD1 (6 bases). The germline gives CDR1 SGHTA, CDR2 FQGTGA. CDR3 length equals 16 residues. V lost 2 bases and J lost 0, with 10 bases in between. The CDR3 region is CASSLQTGPNTGELFF. The CDR3 DNA reads as TGTGCCAGCAGCTTACAGACAGGCCCGAACACCGGGGAGCTGTTTTTT.

V usage is TRBV29-1 and J usage is TRBJ1-2; perhaps TRBD1 as D (5 bases). The CDR3 is 13 residues long. Looked up from germline, CDR1 is SQVTM and CDR2 is ANQGSEA. With 4 bases removed from V and 1 base from J, the gap between germline ends came to 10 bases. The CDR3 spells CSVGQPINYGYTF. In DNA, the CDR3 is TGCAGCGTTGGACAGCCTATTAACTATGGCTACACCTTC.

This clone occurred a few times. The CDR3 sequence: CASSGQGFEAFF. CDR3 DNA: TGTGCCAGCAGCGGACAGGGGTTTGAAGCTTTCTTT. The chain links TRBV7-2 to TRBJ1-1; 9 bases are shared with TRBD1. After removal of 5 bases from V and 7 bases from J, the junction contained 2 bases not matched to a gene. Germline CDR1 and CDR2: SGHTA and FQGNSA. The CDR3 spans 12 residues.

This clone occurred a few times. The rearrangement links TRBV4-2 to TRBJ2-5; 8 bases line up with TRBD2. Germline V CDR1 and CDR2: LGHNA, YNFKEQ. Trimming at V came to 0 bases and at J to 5 bases, leaving 11 bases not matched to a gene. The CDR3 length is 17 residues. The chain's CDR3 is CASSQDNNRGGRETQYF. The DNA for the CDR3 is TGTGCCAGCAGCCAAGACAATAACCGGGGGGGAAGGGAGACCCAGTACTTC.

This clone has only a few counts. V usage is TRBV5-1 and J usage is TRBJ2-7; D is perhaps TRBD2 (7 bases). This CDR3 spans 16 amino acids. Looked up from germline, CDR1 is SGHRS and CDR2 is YFSETQ. The V and J ends lost 4 bases and 6 bases respectively, with 23 bases between them. CDR3 region: CASSLGGTGAYSEQYF. DNA for the CDR3: TGCGCCAGCAGCCTCGGGGGGACGGGGGCCTACTCCGAGCAGTACTTC.

The rearrangement links TRBV6-1 to TRBJ1-1, with 7 bases aligning to TRBD1. Looked up from germline, CDR1 is MNHNS and CDR2 is SASEGT. This CDR3 contains 13 residues. With V trimmed by 6 bases and J by 7 bases, 8 bases remained unmatched. For the CDR3, the DNA is TGTGCCAGCAGCCCCCGACAGGGAGGTGAAGCTTTCTTT. This encodes CASSPRQGGEAFF.

The genes are TRBV6-1 and TRBJ1-5; D gene unclear. The CDR3 extends over 15 amino acids. The germline V and J ends were trimmed by 1 base and 2 bases, with 9 bases remaining between them. In germline, CDR1 is MNHNS, CDR2 SASEGT. CDR3 in DNA: TGTGCCAGCAGTGAAGGATCCGAGGGCAATCAGCCCCAGCATTTT. Translation gives CASSEGSEGNQPQHF.

The rearrangement links TRBV5-8 to TRBJ2-7, with 9 nucleotides matching TRBD1. This CDR3 has 13 residues. Germline V gene lookup returns CDR1 SGHTS and CDR2 YDEGEE. V trimming: 4 bases; J trimming: 2 bases; junction bases outside the gene matches: 1. The CDR3 region has the DNA TGTGCCAGCAGCCGGACAGGGGCCTACGAGCAGTACTTC. As protein: CASSRTGAYEQYF.

This clone was counted only a few times. The rearrangement uses TRBV5-1 and TRBJ2-1; D possibly corresponds to TRBD1 (7 bases). The germline gives CDR1 SGHRS, CDR2 YFSETQ. The CDR3 runs 14 residues. V lost 1 base and J lost 8, with 13 bases in between. CDR3 loop: CASSLWQGEDEQFF. CDR3 DNA: TGCGCCAGCAGCTTGTGGCAGGGGGAGGATGAGCAGTTCTTC.

Only a few counts were recorded for this clone. This rearrangement joins TRBV2 to TRBJ2-3, with a weak D call TRBD2 (5 bases). Germline lookup yields CDR1 SNHLY and CDR2 FYNNEI. The CDR3 consists of 15 residues. Trimming shortened V by 7 bases and J by 5 bases, and 19 bases separated the two germline ends. CDR3 in DNA: TGTGCCAGCAAGATAGGGCTACCCCGGGGAGATACGCAGTATTTT. It specifies CASKIGLPRGDTQYF.

This clone was seen a few times. V usage is TRBV18 and J usage is TRBJ1-2; D may be TRBD1 (5 bases). Germline loops: CDR1 KGHSH, CDR2 LQKENI. V lost 2 bases and J 3 bases, leaving 19 bases between the germline ends. CDR3 length: 17 amino acids. In DNA, the CDR3 is TGTGCCAGCTCACCAGGCTCCGGGGGGGTAGGTGACTATGGCTACACCTTC. Its protein product is CASSPGSGGVGDYGYTF.

This clone was seen only a few times. V and J are TRBV2 and TRBJ2-7; a possible D gene is TRBD2 (7 bases). This CDR3 is 15 amino acids long. Per the germline V gene, CDR1 is SNHLY and CDR2 is FYNNEI. V dropped 7 bases and J dropped 3 bases, with 19 bases sitting between them. The CDR3 loop is CASNRGGGHHYEQYF. In DNA form, the CDR3 reads TGTGCCAGCAATCGAGGGGGGGGCCATCACTACGAGCAGTACTTC.

This clone was detected only a few times. The V call is TRBV5-6, the J call TRBJ1-6; D possibly corresponds to TRBD1 (5 bases). Between the trimmed V and J ends, which lost 8 bases and 6 bases, there was a span of 6 bases. The length of the CDR3 is 11 residues. Germline V gene lookup returns CDR1 SGHDT and CDR2 YYEEEE. CDR3 sequence (DNA): TGTGCCAGTGACAGTAATTCACCCCTCCACTTT. This codes for CASDSNSPLHF. Based on the CDR3 plus reference TRBV5-6 and TRBJ1-6, the full variable domain is DAGVTQSPTHLIKTRGQQVTLRCSPKSGHDTVSWYQQALGQGPQFIFQYYEEEERQRGNFPDRFSGHQFPNYSSELNVNALLLGDSALYLCASDSNSPLHFGNGTRLTVT.